These 28 T cell receptor beta chains came from one sample sequenced in a study of blood T cell repertoires in COVID-19. The method was immunoSEQ multiplex PCR; TCRdb's version includes in-frame clones alone and lacks a portion of them. The sample yields 110,000 to 150,000 clones, approximately 80% seen once. The sample was peripheral blood. The source is a human donor in a cohort sampled during active COVID-19.

This chain connects TRBV5-1 to TRBJ2-1; TRBD2 matches 9 bases. V was clipped by 8 bases and J by 7 bases; unmatched bases: 13. CDR3 size: 15 residues. Germline loops: CDR1 SGHRS, CDR2 YFSETQ. DNA of the CDR3: TGCGCCAGTTCTCTTAGCGGGAGTCGCCCGAATGAGCAGTTCTTC. Protein: CASSLSGSRPNEQFF.

The chain employs TRBV9 and TRBJ2-7; TRBD1 matches at 11 bases. V dropped 2 bases and J dropped 2; count of bases not matched to a gene: 3. Germline-derived CDR1 and CDR2 are SGDLS and YYNGEE. This CDR3 comprises 15 residues. In DNA form, the CDR3 reads TGTGCCAGCAGCGTGGGACAGGGGGGAACCTACGAGCAGTACTTC. Translation: CASSVGQGGTYEQYF.

The gene calls are TRBV18 and TRBJ2-3, with D tentatively TRBD1 (7 bases). Trimming pared 3 bases from V and 4 bases from J, leaving 20 bases between. The CDR3 is 17 residues long. Looked up from germline, CDR1 is KGHSH and CDR2 is LQKENI. The CDR3 coding sequence is TGTGCCAGCTCACCGTCCGCTCCCAGGGGGGTCTCAGATACGCAGTATTTT. The encoded protein is CASSPSAPRGVSDTQYF. Using reference TRBV18 and TRBJ2-3 for the parts outside the CDR3, the full variable domain is NAGVMQNPRHLVRRRGQEARLRCSPMKGHSHVYWYRQLPEEGLKFMVYLQKENIIDESGMPKERFSAEFPKEGPSILRIQQVVRGDSAAYFCASSPSAPRGVSDTQYFGPGTRLTVL.

The chain links TRBV29-1 to TRBJ1-4, with D possibly matching TRBD1 (5 bases). Germline V gives CDR1 SQVTM, CDR2 ANQGSEA. The CDR3 sequence is 13 residues long. V was trimmed by 4 bases and J by 7 bases, leaving 13 bases between them. CDR3 protein: CSVARGVGEKLFF. The CDR3 DNA sequence: TGCAGCGTTGCCCGGGGGGTCGGTGAAAAACTGTTTTTT.

The count of this clone is one. The chain carries TRBV7-8 and TRBJ2-7, with 7 nucleotides matching TRBD1. The CDR3 loop spans 14 amino acids. V shed 5 bases, J shed 1 base, and the junction held 5 bases outside the gene matches. Looked up from germline, CDR1 is SGHVS and CDR2 is FQNEAQ. CDR3 in DNA: TGTGCCAGCAGCCTGGGACAGAGTTCCTACGAGCAGTACTTC. It codes for CASSLGQSSYEQYF.

This sequence joins TRBV5-4 and TRBJ1-6, with D unclear. The CDR3 is made up of 16 amino acids. V shed 0 bases and J shed 0 bases, with 7 bases lying between them. CDR1 and CDR2 from the germline V gene are SGHNT and YYREEE (reference sequence). The CDR3 DNA reads as TGTGCCAGCAGCTTGGCGGAGAGCTCCTATAATTCACCCCTCCACTTT. It translates to CASSLAESSYNSPLHF. The full variable domain, in which reference TRBV5-4 and TRBJ1-6 provide the parts outside the CDR3, is ETGVTQSPTHLIKTRGQQVTLRCSSQSGHNTVSWYQQALGQGPQFIFQYYREEENGRGNFPPRFSGLQFPNYSSELNVNALELDDSALYLCASSLAESSYNSPLHFGNGTRLTVT.

For this clone: A junction boundary mismatches the germline segment, possibly from a read error. The V gene is TRBV6-2 or TRBV6-3, the J gene TRBJ2-7; no reliable D call. CDR1 is MNHEY, CDR2 SVGEGT, per germline. The CDR3 loop spans 11 amino acids. CDR3 amino acids: CASSYSSEQYF. The DNA of the CDR3 is TGTGCCAGCAGTTACTCCTCCGAGCAGTACTTC.

This clone was seen once. V usage is TRBV6-6 and J usage is TRBJ2-5, with TRBD2 as a possible D gene (6 bases). The germline CDR1 and CDR2 sequences are MNHNY and SVGAGI (reference sequence). The CDR3 has 14 residues. Trimming removed 0 bases from V and 7 bases from J, with 12 bases in between. Here the CDR3 reads CASSYSFREATQYF. DNA for the CDR3: TGTGCCAGCAGTTACTCGTTTAGGGAGGCGACCCAGTACTTC.

The chain links TRBV19 to TRBJ1-2; D not certain. Trimming took 1 base from V and 0 from J, leaving 6 bases between them. The CDR3 is made up of 14 amino acids. CDR1 is LNHDA, CDR2 SQIVND, per germline (reference sequence). The DNA of the CDR3 is TGTGCCAGTAGTATAGGGAGTCCTAACTATGGCTACACCTTC. Translated: CASSIGSPNYGYTF.

The J gene is TRBJ2-1, the V gene TRBV29-1; TRBD2 matches at 8 bases. In germline, CDR1 is SQVTM, CDR2 ANQGSEA. This CDR3 has 16 residues. V dropped 1 base and J dropped 3; count of bases not matched to a gene: 8. The CDR3 coding sequence is TGCAGCGTTGAAGCATCCTGGCGGGAGGACTACAATGAGCAGTTCTTC. It specifies CSVEASWREDYNEQFF.

The rearrangement uses TRBV11-3 and TRBJ2-2; 7 bases match TRBD1. The CDR3 contains 19 residues. Germline V gives CDR1 SGHNT, CDR2 YENEEA. V was pared by 5 bases and J by 0 bases, with 15 bases of the junction left unmatched. CDR3 nucleotides: TGTGCCAGCAGCCCCGGAAGGGGGCTACAGTTCGCGAACACCGGGGAGCTGTTTTTT. It translates to CASSPGRGLQFANTGELFF.

The chain carries TRBV4-3 and TRBJ2-7; 13 positions match TRBD2. The germline V gene encodes CDR1 LGHNA and CDR2 YSLEER. This CDR3 comprises 17 residues. The trim removed 0 bases at V and 0 bases at J, leaving 2 bases unmatched. The CDR3 coding sequence is TGCGCCAGCAGCCAAGAAACTAGCGGGAGGGCCTCCTACGAGCAGTACTTC. Amino acids: CASSQETSGRASYEQYF.

The J gene is TRBJ2-7, the V gene TRBV12-3 or TRBV12-4, with D maybe TRBD2 (5 bases). V lost 4 bases, J lost 3 bases, and 7 bases lay in between. The CDR3 length is 12 residues. The CDR3 region is CASSYRDYEQYF. The CDR3, as DNA: TGTGCCAGCAGTTATCGGGACTACGAGCAGTACTTC.

The chain links TRBV24-1 to TRBJ2-7, with 7 positions matching TRBD1. The CDR3 is made up of 16 amino acids. The trim removed 3 bases at V and 5 bases at J, leaving 12 bases unmatched. Germline V CDR1 and CDR2: KGHDR, SFDVKD. CDR3: CATSDGGRGGQDEQYF. The CDR3 nucleotides are TGTGCCACCAGTGATGGGGGCCGCGGCGGACAGGACGAGCAGTACTTC.

This clone came up once. V and J are TRBV6-5 and TRBJ2-2; 7 bases line up with TRBD2. Germline lookup yields CDR1 MNHEY and CDR2 SVGAGI. The CDR3 totals 14 residues. The V segment lost 9 bases and the J segment 4 bases; nucleotides outside the gene matches: 8. CDR3 in DNA: TGTGCCAGTCGCTTAAGCGGGACCACCGGGGAGCTGTTTTTT. Protein: CASRLSGTTGELFF.

V and J are TRBV4-1 and TRBJ1-5; D is possibly TRBD1 (6 bases). The germline V gene encodes CDR1 MGHRA and CDR2 YSYEKL. V was clipped by 0 bases and J by 4 bases, with 10 bases between them. The CDR3 runs 15 residues. The CDR3 here is CASSQDTGINQPQHF. Here the CDR3 DNA reads TGCGCCAGCAGCCAAGATACAGGGATAAATCAGCCCCAGCATTTT.

With respect to this clone: The CDR3 ends on some other residue instead of the conserved phenylalanine or tryptophan, so this is likely a read error. The DNA is omitted, as the CDR3 cannot be located on it reliably, and the CDR3 follows TCRdb's listing. The gene calls are TRBV28 and TRBJ1-1; the table gives TRBD1 as D, unverified against the DNA. Germline V lookup: CDR1 MDHEN, CDR2 SYDVKM. Ends included, the CDR3 has 12 residues. CDR3 in amino acids: CASSLGWTGVTV.

The V gene is TRBV4-1, the J gene TRBJ2-5; D is perhaps TRBD2 (6 bases). This CDR3 contains 15 residues. Trimming took off 1 base at V and 5 bases at J, with 14 bases between the two ends. CDR1 is MGHRA, CDR2 YSYEKL, per germline. CDR3 sequence: CASSQVSGGMETQYF. CDR3 DNA: TGCGCCAGCAGCCAAGTATCGGGCGGGATGGAGACCCAGTACTTC.

The chain combines TRBV7-6 with TRBJ2-5; 11 nucleotides align to TRBD2. The CDR3 has 18 residues. Per germline, CDR1 SGHVS and CDR2 FNYEAQ. Trimming removed 1 base from V and 3 bases from J; junction bases left unmatched: 10. The CDR3 coding sequence is TGTGCCAGCAGCTTAGAAGGGCTAGCGGGAGGCGGGGAAGAGACCCAGTACTTC. This sequence encodes CASSLEGLAGGGEETQYF.

The V and J genes are TRBV11-3 and TRBJ2-3; D gene ambiguous. V lost 3 bases and J lost 3, with 7 bases in between. Germline CDR1 reads SGHNT; CDR2 reads YENEEA. There are 13 residues in the CDR3. The CDR3 region is CASSFQITDTQYF. The DNA for the CDR3 is TGTGCCAGCAGCTTCCAGATTACAGATACGCAGTATTTT.

The CDR3 DNA reads as TGCGCCAGCGGCGTGGGGGACAGGGTTCGCGAGCAGTACTTC. This translates into CASGVGDRVREQYF. The V call is TRBV5-1, the J call TRBJ2-7, with 9 positions matching TRBD1. V lost 7 bases, J lost 6 bases, and 11 bases stayed unmatched. Germline lookup yields CDR1 SGHRS and CDR2 YFSETQ. CDR3 size: 14 residues.

The sample holds a few counts of this clone. The chain carries TRBV7-2 and TRBJ1-1, with D perhaps TRBD1 (5 bases). V dropped 7 bases and J dropped 3 bases, with 18 bases sitting between them. Germline CDR1 SGHTA, CDR2 FQGNSA. The CDR3 length is 15 residues. The DNA of the CDR3 is TGTGCCAGCATCTTTTTACTGGGGGGTGACACTGAAGCTTTCTTT. It translates to CASIFLLGGDTEAFF. Full variable domain (outside the CDR3, taken from reference TRBV7-2 and TRBJ1-1): GAGVSQSPSNKVTEKGKDVELRCDPISGHTALYWYRQSLGQGLEFLIYFQGNSAPDKSGLPSDRFSAERTGGSVSTLTIQRTQQEDSAVYLCASIFLLGGDTEAFFGQGTRLTVV.

A few counts support this clone. This is likely a read error, given that the CDR3 carries no conserved phenylalanine or tryptophan at its end. Because the CDR3's place on the DNA is in doubt, the DNA is left out and the CDR3 is given as listed by TCRdb. The rearrangement uses TRBV21-1 and TRBJ1-3; TRBD1, the D gene given by the table, was not confirmed from the DNA. TRBV21-1 is reported as a pseudogene. Ends included, the CDR3 has 14 residues. CDR3: CASSKDQGGLLDSL.

The chain joins TRBV2 to TRBJ1-1; possible D gene TRBD1, 5 bases. In germline, CDR1 is SNHLY, CDR2 FYNNEI. The CDR3 is 14 residues long. The DNA for the CDR3 is TGTGCTTCGGGGGGAATAGGTGGAAACACTGAAGCTTTCTTT. Protein: CASGGIGGNTEAFF.

Only a few counts were recorded for this clone. The chain is built from TRBV18 and TRBJ1-5; D might be TRBD1 (6 bases). This CDR3 has 14 residues. V lost 1 base to trimming and J lost 10 bases, with 14 bases between them. Germline values: CDR1 KGHSH, CDR2 LQKENI. The CDR3: CASSPLGDTRPQHF. The CDR3 nucleotides read TGTGCCAGCTCACCACTAGGGGACACGAGACCCCAGCATTTT.

CDR3 loop: CASSQELWARGNNYEQYF. The CDR3 DNA reads TGCGCCAGCAGCCAAGAGTTGTGGGCGCGGGGTAACAACTACGAGCAGTACTTC. The chain has TRBV4-3 and TRBJ2-7; tentative D call: TRBD2 (6 bases). V was trimmed by 0 bases and J by 3 bases, leaving 21 bases between them. Germline CDR1 LGHNA, CDR2 YSLEER. The CDR3 extends over 18 amino acids.

This clone was counted a few times. The gene calls are TRBV6-5 and TRBJ1-6; maybe TRBD1 (6 bases). The CDR3 is 15 residues long. Deletions cut 1 base from V and 8 bases from J, with 12 bases between. CDR1 is MNHEY and CDR2 is SVGAGI in the germline V gene. CDR3 sequence reads: CASSYFRDTDSPLHF. Written as DNA, the CDR3 is TGTGCCAGCAGTTACTTCCGGGACACCGATTCACCCCTCCACTTT.

This CDR3 is CASSLEGPNSGNTIYF. CDR3 bases: TGCGCCAGCAGCTTGGAGGGGCCCAACTCTGGAAACACCATATATTTT. The V and J genes are TRBV5-1 and TRBJ1-3; the D gene is possibly TRBD1 (5 bases). V was trimmed by 0 bases and J by 0 bases, leaving 10 bases between them. Germline V gene lookup returns CDR1 SGHRS and CDR2 YFSETQ. The CDR3 has 16 residues.